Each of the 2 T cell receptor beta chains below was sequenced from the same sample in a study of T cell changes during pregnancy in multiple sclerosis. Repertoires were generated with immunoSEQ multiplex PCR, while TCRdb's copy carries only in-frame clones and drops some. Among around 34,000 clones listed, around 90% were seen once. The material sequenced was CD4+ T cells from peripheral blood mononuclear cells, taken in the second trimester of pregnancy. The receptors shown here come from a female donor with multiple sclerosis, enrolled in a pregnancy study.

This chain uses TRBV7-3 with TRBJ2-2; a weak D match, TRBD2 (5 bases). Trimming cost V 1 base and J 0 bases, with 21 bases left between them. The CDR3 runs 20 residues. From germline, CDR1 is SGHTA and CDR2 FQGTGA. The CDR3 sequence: CASSLRAPAASSSNTGELFF. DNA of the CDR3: TGTGCCAGCAGCTTAAGGGCCCCCGCGGCTAGCTCCTCGAACACCGGGGAGCTGTTTTTT.

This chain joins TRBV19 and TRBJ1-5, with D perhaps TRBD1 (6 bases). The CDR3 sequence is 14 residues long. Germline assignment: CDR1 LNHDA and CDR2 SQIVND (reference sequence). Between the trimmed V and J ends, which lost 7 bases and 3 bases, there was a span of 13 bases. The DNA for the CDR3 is TGTGCCAGTAATGACAGGAGCCTCAATCAGCCCCAGCATTTT. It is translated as CASNDRSLNQPQHF.